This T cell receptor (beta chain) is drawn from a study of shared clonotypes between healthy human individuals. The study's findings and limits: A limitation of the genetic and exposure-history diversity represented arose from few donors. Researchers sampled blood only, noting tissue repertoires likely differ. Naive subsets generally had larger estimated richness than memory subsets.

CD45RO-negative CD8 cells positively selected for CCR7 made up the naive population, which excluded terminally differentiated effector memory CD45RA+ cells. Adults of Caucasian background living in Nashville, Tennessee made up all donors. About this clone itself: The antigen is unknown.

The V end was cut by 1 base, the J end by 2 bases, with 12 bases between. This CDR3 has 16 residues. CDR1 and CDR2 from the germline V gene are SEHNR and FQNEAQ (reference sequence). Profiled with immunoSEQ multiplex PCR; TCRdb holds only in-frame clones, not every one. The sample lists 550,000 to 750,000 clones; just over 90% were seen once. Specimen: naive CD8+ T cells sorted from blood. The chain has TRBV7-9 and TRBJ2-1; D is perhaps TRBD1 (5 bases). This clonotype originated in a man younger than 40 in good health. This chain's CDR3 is CASSLGGVPPYNEQFF. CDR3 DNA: TGTGCCAGCAGCTTAGGGGGCGTCCCACCCTACAATGAGCAGTTCTTC. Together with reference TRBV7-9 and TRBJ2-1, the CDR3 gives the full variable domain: DTGVSQNPRHKITKRGQNVTFRCDPISEHNRLYWYRQTLGQGPEFLTYFQNEAQLEKSRLLSDRFSAERPKGSFSTLEIQRTEQGDSAMYLCASSLGGVPPYNEQFFGPGTRLTVL.